This T cell receptor beta chain was recorded in a study of blood T cell repertoires in COVID-19. Study information: PBMCs, B-cell-depleted T cells, or T cells were the source of the cDNA or gDNA that made up the material.

The CDR3 length equals 16 residues, ends included. Germline CDR1 is MDHEN and CDR2 is SYDVKM. This clone was counted a few times. The DNA is left out, because the CDR3 cannot be placed on it with certainty; the CDR3 is given as TCRdb lists it. Original methodology: Researchers report that nucleated cell counts were estimated from reference gene primer amplification. TCRdb's copy holds only in-frame clones and misses some; the assay was immunoSEQ multiplex PCR. Clonal size and the V and J genes are those of that table, whereas D and trimming came from the DNA. The table has around 140,000 clones, roughly 84% seen once.

V and J are TRBV28 and TRBJ1-3; TRBD1, the D gene given by the table, was not confirmed from the DNA. Source material: peripheral blood. This sequence was found in a man aged 30-40 years with COVID-19, enrolled during active disease. CDR3 protein: CASSSSQGNYGNTIYF.